Below are 31 T cell receptor beta chains sequenced from a single sample in a study of OX40 agonist ivuxolimab in advanced cancers. Using immunoSEQ multiplex PCR, the repertoire was profiled, and TCRdb retains in-frame clones only, with some absent. The sample shows 45,000 to 55,000 clones, about 88% of them seen only once. Sequencing used CD4+ or CD8+ T cells sorted from blood, obtained in a trial of the OX40 agonist ivuxolimab. Receptor source: an adult with an advanced solid tumor such as melanoma, head and neck, liver or kidney cancer.

This chain links TRBV27 with TRBJ2-5; 13 positions agree with TRBD2. V lost 5 bases to trimming and J lost 5 bases; unmatched junction nucleotides: 8. Germline values: CDR1 MNHEY, CDR2 SMNVEV (reference sequence). The CDR3 runs to 16 residues. The DNA for the CDR3 is TGTGCCAGCAGTCCGGGACTAGCGGGAATGTCGGAGACCCAGTACTTC. Protein product: CASSPGLAGMSETQYF.

The J gene is TRBJ1-2, the V gene TRBV28; perhaps TRBD1 as D (6 bases). The CDR3 is made up of 13 amino acids. Germline CDR1 and CDR2: MDHEN and SYDVKM. Trimming removed 8 bases at V and 4 bases at J, with 14 bases between. CDR3 DNA sequence: TGTGCCAGCGAGGGGGGCCAGATCTATGGCTACACCTTC. Its protein is CASEGGQIYGYTF.

V and J are TRBV5-6 and TRBJ2-5; TRBD2 matches 14 bases. CDR3 length equals 16 residues. V lost 4 bases to trimming and J lost 5 bases; unmatched junction nucleotides: 7. Germline values: CDR1 SGHDT, CDR2 YYEEEE. The CDR3 nucleotides are TGTGCCAGCAGCATATTGACTAGCGGGAGGGGGGAGACCCAGTACTTC. Its protein product is CASSILTSGRGETQYF.

The CDR3 nucleotides are TGTGCCAGCAGCCAAGATCGAGGGGGGGATAACACTGAAGCTTTCTTT. Translation gives CASSQDRGGDNTEAFF. The chain carries TRBV14 and TRBJ1-1; D perhaps matches TRBD1 (6 bases). Germline V gene data show CDR1 as SGHDN and CDR2 as FVKESK. The V end was cut by 0 bases, the J end by 2 bases, with 13 bases between. This CDR3 is built from 16 residues.

V is TRBV5-5 and J is TRBJ1-1; D remains ambiguous. This CDR3 is 15 amino acids long. CDR1 and CDR2 (germline): SGHKS, YYEKEE (reference sequence). Trimming shortened V by 4 bases and J by 9 bases, and 22 bases separated the two germline ends. The CDR3 nucleotides read TGTGCCAGCAGCGCGGAGCCAGTCACCCCACTGAAAGCTTTCTTT. Its translation is CASSAEPVTPLKAFF.

This chain connects TRBV21-1 to TRBJ2-7. TRBV21-1 is marked as a pseudogene. This CDR3 is 10 amino acids long. The DNA of the CDR3 is TGTGCCAGCAGCAGCCACGAGCAGTACTTC. This codes for CASSSHEQYF.

The chain couples TRBV28 to TRBJ2-3; D possibly uses TRBD1 or TRBD2 (7 bases each). The CDR3 has 18 amino acids. CDR1 is MDHEN, CDR2 SYDVKM, per germline. The V end was cut by 4 bases, the J end by 1 base, with 21 bases between. The CDR3 bases are TGTGCCAGCAGTTCCCACACAGGGGAGGGTCTGGGCACAGATACGCAGTATTTT. This gives the protein CASSSHTGEGLGTDTQYF.

The rearrangement joins TRBV5-1 to TRBJ2-3; 7 bases agree with TRBD2. V trimming: 5 bases; J trimming: 2 bases; junction bases outside the gene matches: 8. CDR1 SGHRS and CDR2 YFSETQ come from the germline V gene. The CDR3 contains 15 residues. The CDR3 region is CASSPPSGDTDTQYF. In DNA form, the CDR3 reads TGCGCCAGCAGTCCTCCTAGCGGAGACACAGATACGCAGTATTTT.

This clone was recorded a few times. This chain joins TRBV11-2 and TRBJ2-2, with D possibly TRBD2 on 5 matching bases. The CDR3 runs 16 residues. V lost 6 bases, J lost 5 bases, and 19 bases lay in between. The V gene's germline CDR1 is SGHAT and CDR2 FQNNGV. CDR3 protein: CASRSIRAGRTGELFF. The DNA for the CDR3 is TGTGCCAGCAGGTCCATACGGGCGGGCAGGACCGGGGAGCTGTTTTTT. Full variable domain (remainder filled in from reference TRBV11-2 and TRBJ2-2): EAGVAQSPRYKIIEKRQSVAFWCNPISGHATLYWYQQILGQGPKLLIQFQNNGVVDDSQLPKDRFSAERLKGVDSTLKIQPAKLEDSAVYLCASRSIRAGRTGELFFGEGSRLTVL.

This chain connects TRBV11-1 to TRBJ2-1, with a weak D call TRBD2 (6 bases). The CDR3 consists of 15 residues. V dropped 1 base and J dropped 8 bases, with 15 bases sitting between them. Germline loops: CDR1 SGHAT, CDR2 FQDESV (reference sequence). CDR3 in amino acids: CASSLVWSSVDEQFF. The CDR3 nucleotides are TGTGCCAGCAGCTTAGTGTGGTCTAGCGTCGATGAGCAGTTCTTC.

The genes are TRBV28 and TRBJ2-1; 9 positions match TRBD2. With 6 bases clipped from V and 1 base from J, the junction kept 10 bases outside the gene matches. Germline lookup yields CDR1 MDHEN and CDR2 SYDVKM. CDR3 size: 17 residues. The CDR3 loop is CASSRAGGGYSYNEQFF. CDR3 nucleotides: TGTGCCAGCAGCCGAGCGGGAGGAGGCTATTCCTACAATGAGCAGTTCTTC.

The rearrangement uses TRBV9 and TRBJ2-7, with D perhaps matching TRBD1 or TRBD2 (7 bases each). The CDR3 covers 15 residues. Germline V gene data show CDR1 as SGDLS and CDR2 as YYNGEE. The V end was cut by 5 bases, the J end by 3 bases, with 18 bases between. In nucleotides, the CDR3 is TGTGCCAGCAGTGAAGGGGGCGGGAGCGTCTACGAGCAGTACTTC. Translated: CASSEGGGSVYEQYF. The whole variable domain, filled in from reference TRBV9 and TRBJ2-7, reads DSGVTQTPKHLITATGQRVTLRCSPRSGDLSVYWYQQSLDQGLQFLIQYYNGEERAKGNILERFSAQQFPDLHSELNLSSLELGDSALYFCASSEGGGSVYEQYFGPGTRLTVT.

The rearrangement links TRBV19 to TRBJ2-6, with 11 bases identical to TRBD1. Germline V gene data show CDR1 as LNHDA and CDR2 as SQIVND (reference sequence). J was trimmed by 2 bases and V by 5 bases; bases with no gene match: 14. The CDR3 has 20 amino acids. CDR3 loop: CASSLTPSGTGGAGANVLTF. The CDR3, as DNA: TGTGCCAGTAGTTTAACGCCCTCCGGGACAGGGGGAGCTGGGGCCAACGTCCTGACTTTC.

This rearrangement joins TRBV7-2 to TRBJ2-1; 8 bases fit TRBD2. Germline V gives CDR1 SGHTA, CDR2 FQGNSA. V shed 1 base, J shed 9 bases, and the junction held 11 bases outside the gene matches. The CDR3 is 16 residues long. The CDR3 coding sequence is TGTGCCAGCAGCTTAGTAACAGCGGGAGTCAGCGGTGAGCAGTTCTTC. Translated: CASSLVTAGVSGEQFF.

The chain links TRBV19 to TRBJ2-5, with D unresolved. Deletions cut 2 bases from V and 2 bases from J, with 9 bases between. The CDR3 covers 14 residues. Germline lookup yields CDR1 LNHDA and CDR2 SQIVND (reference sequence). CDR3 sequence reads: CASSISSTQETQYF. The DNA for the CDR3 is TGTGCCAGTAGTATATCTTCGACTCAAGAGACCCAGTACTTC.

The chain couples TRBV6-5 to TRBJ1-4; 8 nucleotides match TRBD1. V lost 4 bases, J lost 6 bases, and 10 bases stayed unmatched. The germline V gene encodes CDR1 MNHEY and CDR2 SVGAGI. There are 16 residues in the CDR3. The CDR3 spells CASSLTGTGGDEKLFF. The CDR3 nucleotides read TGTGCCAGCAGTTTGACCGGGACAGGTGGAGATGAAAAACTGTTTTTT.

This clone was recorded once. The rearrangement uses TRBV5-4 and TRBJ1-2; D perhaps matches TRBD1 (6 bases). There are 13 residues in the CDR3. The germline V gene encodes CDR1 SGHNT and CDR2 YYREEE (reference sequence). Between the trimmed V and J ends, which lost 4 bases and 6 bases, there was a span of 13 bases. CDR3: CASSQQGGDGYTF. The CDR3 DNA reads TGTGCCAGCAGCCAACAGGGTGGGGATGGCTACACCTTC.

This clone was picked up one time. The genes are TRBV7-2 and TRBJ2-7; 12 bases are a match to TRBD2. CDR3 size: 16 residues. The germline V gene encodes CDR1 SGHTA and CDR2 FQGNSA. The junction had 5 bases not matched to a gene; V was cut back by 3 bases and J by 2 bases. Here the CDR3 reads CASSFTRLAGAYEQYF. The CDR3 nucleotides read TGTGCCAGCAGCTTCACAAGACTAGCGGGAGCCTACGAGCAGTACTTC.

As to this clone: The DNA is left out, because the CDR3 cannot be placed on it with certainty; the CDR3 is given as TCRdb lists it. The CDR3 is CASSSGGKSYEQYF. The genes are TRBV5-1 and TRBJ2-7; the DNA was not compared with TRBD2, the D call given in the table. The V gene's germline CDR1 is SGHRS and CDR2 YFSETQ. The CDR3 length equals 14 residues, ends included.

V and J are TRBV14 and TRBJ2-5; D gene unclear. This CDR3 has 15 residues. Trimming removed 1 base from V and 6 bases from J, with 15 bases in between. CDR1 SGHDN and CDR2 FVKESK come from the germline V gene. In DNA form, the CDR3 reads TGTGCCAGCAGCCAAGGGGTCTTCGAGAAGCAGACCCAGTACTTC. Its protein is CASSQGVFEKQTQYF.

The chain recombines TRBV9 with TRBJ2-1; TRBD2 aligns across 10 bases. The CDR3 has 14 residues. Germline CDR1 SGDLS, CDR2 YYNGEE. Germline trimming cut 2 bases from V and 9 bases from J; bases unmatched to any gene: 5. In DNA, the CDR3 is TGTGCCAGCAGCGTGCTAGCGGGAGTGAGTGAGCAGTTCTTC. It codes for CASSVLAGVSEQFF.

The rearrangement uses TRBV27 and TRBJ2-2, with a tentative D call TRBD1 (6 bases). Germline V gives CDR1 MNHEY, CDR2 SMNVEV (reference sequence). The CDR3 consists of 19 residues. Trimming took 6 bases from V and 0 from J, leaving 23 bases between them. CDR3 DNA sequence: TGTGCCAGCAGCAAGGATACAGGGTTCACCCATTCGAACACCGGGGAGCTGTTTTTT. Protein product: CASSKDTGFTHSNTGELFF.

The chain recombines TRBV5-4 with TRBJ2-7, with 10 bases fitting TRBD1. The CDR3 length is 15 residues. The V and J ends lost 0 bases and 5 bases, in that order; junction bases with no gene match: 5. Looked up from germline, CDR1 is SGHNT and CDR2 is YYREEE (reference sequence). CDR3 region: CASSLDRDRGHEQYF. DNA of the CDR3: TGTGCCAGCAGCTTGGACCGGGACAGGGGTCACGAGCAGTACTTC.

This rearrangement joins TRBV7-2 to TRBJ2-1; TRBD1 aligns across 8 bases. The CDR3 is 16 amino acids. V was pared by 3 bases and J by 1 base, with 5 bases of the junction left unmatched. Germline V lookup: CDR1 SGHTA, CDR2 FQGNSA. The CDR3 nucleotides are TGTGCCAGCAGCTTGGCAGGGGGCGAGTCCTACAATGAGCAGTTCTTC. Amino acid sequence: CASSLAGGESYNEQFF.

The genes are TRBV11-2 and TRBJ2-5; 7 positions match TRBD2. This CDR3 has 13 amino acids. CDR1 and CDR2 from the germline V gene are SGHAT and FQNNGV. The V segment lost 5 bases and the J segment 3 bases; nucleotides outside the gene matches: 3. This chain's CDR3 is CASSMGLKETQYF. Here the CDR3 DNA reads TGTGCCAGCAGCATGGGACTAAAAGAGACCCAGTACTTC.

The V and J genes are TRBV5-4 and TRBJ1-4; 9 positions match TRBD1. Trimming at V came to 2 bases and at J to 7 bases, leaving 6 bases not matched to a gene. In germline, CDR1 is SGHNT, CDR2 YYREEE (reference sequence). The CDR3 consists of 15 residues. The DNA of the CDR3 is TGTGCCAGCAGCTTACCCGGGACAGGGTCTGAAAAACTGTTTTTT. Protein: CASSLPGTGSEKLFF. Based on the CDR3 plus reference TRBV5-4 and TRBJ1-4, the full variable domain is ETGVTQSPTHLIKTRGQQVTLRCSSQSGHNTVSWYQQALGQGPQFIFQYYREEENGRGNFPPRFSGLQFPNYSSELNVNALELDDSALYLCASSLPGTGSEKLFFGSGTQLSVL.

This clone was found once. The CDR3 nucleotides are TGTGCCAGCAGTTACTCGGTTTACACTGAAGCTTTCTTT. Residues: CASSYSVYTEAFF. The rearrangement joins TRBV6-5 to TRBJ1-1, with D uncertain. This CDR3 spans 13 amino acids. Trimming took 0 bases from V and 3 from J, leaving 5 bases between them. The germline CDR1 and CDR2 sequences are MNHEY and SVGAGI.

This clone was seen more than once but under ten times. Here the CDR3 DNA reads TGTGCCAGCAGTTTTGCAGGCCAGCCCACAGATACGCAGTATTTT. Amino acid sequence: CASSFAGQPTDTQYF. The V call is TRBV28, the J call TRBJ2-3; D uncertain. This CDR3 has 15 residues. Germline lookup yields CDR1 MDHEN and CDR2 SYDVKM. V was trimmed by 3 bases and J by 2 bases, leaving 12 bases between them.

J is TRBJ2-7 and V is TRBV29-1, with 7 bases fitting TRBD1. The CDR3 runs to 12 residues. V dropped 6 bases and J dropped 0; count of bases not matched to a gene: 2. The germline V gene has CDR1 SQVTM and CDR2 ANQGSEA. The CDR3 spells CSVGDSSYEQYF. CDR3 in DNA: TGCAGCGTAGGGGACAGCTCCTACGAGCAGTACTTC.

The V gene is TRBV11-2, the J gene TRBJ2-7, with TRBD2 as a possible D gene (6 bases). The V gene's germline CDR1 is SGHAT and CDR2 FQNNGV. With 5 bases removed from V and 0 bases from J, the gap between germline ends came to 11 bases. This CDR3 is 14 amino acids long. The CDR3 DNA is TGTGCCAGCAGCCGCGGGGCCAGCTCCTACGAGCAGTACTTC. This codes for CASSRGASSYEQYF. Full variable domain (remainder filled in from reference TRBV11-2 and TRBJ2-7): EAGVAQSPRYKIIEKRQSVAFWCNPISGHATLYWYQQILGQGPKLLIQFQNNGVVDDSQLPKDRFSAERLKGVDSTLKIQPAKLEDSAVYLCASSRGASSYEQYFGPGTRLTVT.

The chain combines TRBV11-3 with TRBJ2-7; tentatively, D is TRBD2 (6 bases). Deletions cut 5 bases from V and 3 bases from J, with 14 bases between. The CDR3 loop spans 14 amino acids. Germline assignment: CDR1 SGHNT and CDR2 YENEEA. This CDR3 reads CASSAGGSVYEQYF. The DNA for the CDR3 is TGTGCCAGCAGCGCCGGGGGATCAGTCTACGAGCAGTACTTC.